Each of the 24 T cell receptor beta chains below was sequenced from the same sample in a study of T-cell reconstitution after alpha-beta-depleted transplantation in children (dated by TCRdb to about 2016). Libraries came from PCR. The reads were generated on an Illumina HiSeq 2500. Molecular barcoding was employed in the preparation of TCR libraries, with unique molecular identifiers being used to normalize TCRbeta repertoire quantification. TCRdb ran its own pipeline on the public reads, namely fastp trimming at Q25 and MiXCR clone calling, and kept in-frame beta chains. Each entry is one CDR3 protein sequence, shown with its most common DNA and genes. For this sample there are about 210,000 distinct CDR3 sequences; roughly 15% appear just once. About two fifths of the sample comes from the top ten. This specimen's treatment or condition label, per the study, means: allogeneic hematopoietic cell transplantation with graft depleted of TCRalphabeta T cells and CD19 B cells.

The sample was PBMCs, mostly from graft donor cells, taken 360 days after TCRalphabeta/CD19-depleted stem cell transplant. All receptors derive from a male patient between 2 and 15 years old who had a stem cell transplant for acute lymphoblastic leukemia, so the T cells may come from the graft donor.

J is TRBJ2-1 and V is TRBV20-1, with D perhaps matching TRBD2 (5 bases). Germline CDR1 DFQATT, CDR2 SNEGSKA (reference sequence). This CDR3 is 15 amino acids long. V was shortened by 0 bases and J by 5 bases, with 14 bases between the two germline ends. The CDR3 loop reads CSARDWGEKDNEQFF. In DNA, the CDR3 is TGCAGTGCTAGAGATTGGGGAGAAAAAGACAATGAGCAGTTCTTC.

In this sample, this clonotype turned up many times. The gene calls are TRBV5-6 and TRBJ2-2; the D gene is possibly TRBD1 (6 bases). CDR1 is SGHDT, CDR2 YYEEEE, per germline. V shed 0 bases and J shed 1 base, with 10 bases lying between them. The CDR3 consists of 16 residues. CDR3 amino acids: CASSLDRERNTGELFF. The CDR3 region has the DNA TGTGCCAGCAGCTTGGACAGGGAAAGGAACACCGGGGAGCTGTTTTTT.

This clonotype was counted many times. V and J are TRBV4-3 and TRBJ2-2; D perhaps matches TRBD1 (6 bases). Germline V gives CDR1 LGHNA, CDR2 YSLEER. V lost 2 bases, J lost 0 bases, and 13 bases lay in between. CDR3 length: 17 amino acids. CDR3 sequence (DNA): TGCGCCAGCAGCCAACTCACCGGGACACCGAACACCGGGGAGCTGTTTTTT. As protein: CASSQLTGTPNTGELFF.

This clonotype was observed many times. The chain uses TRBV7-6 and TRBJ1-1; 8 nucleotides match TRBD1. The ends lost 5 bases at V and 3 bases at J; junction bases unmatched: 5. The CDR3 runs 14 residues. CDR1 is SGHVS, CDR2 FNYEAQ, per germline. The CDR3 bases are TGTGCCAGCAGCCTCAGGGGGCGCGACACTGAAGCTTTCTTT. This gives the protein CASSLRGRDTEAFF.

This clonotype came up a few times. This chain connects TRBV28 to TRBJ2-7, with D possibly TRBD2 on 7 matching bases. The germline V and J ends were trimmed by 7 bases and 5 bases, with 21 bases remaining between them. CDR1 is MDHEN, CDR2 SYDVKM, per germline. The CDR3 consists of 15 residues. The CDR3: CASTSPQGGGDEQYF. In nucleotides, the CDR3 is TGTGCCAGCACCTCACCACAGGGAGGGGGTGACGAGCAGTACTTC.

This clonotype occurred a few times. The V and J genes are TRBV5-6 and TRBJ1-2; TRBD1 agrees at 7 bases. The germline V gene encodes CDR1 SGHDT and CDR2 YYEEEE. The CDR3 loop spans 13 amino acids. Trimming at V came to 2 bases and at J to 5 bases, leaving 3 bases not matched to a gene. The CDR3 spells CASSFDRDYGYTF. Written as DNA, the CDR3 is TGTGCCAGCAGCTTTGACAGGGATTATGGCTACACCTTC.

The rearrangement joins TRBV25-1 to TRBJ2-2; possibly TRBD2 for D (5 bases). From germline, CDR1 is MGHDK and CDR2 SYGVNS. Deletions cut 8 bases from V and 4 bases from J, with 11 bases between. The CDR3 runs to 13 residues. The CDR3 DNA sequence: TGTGCCAGCGCCCGGGATTTCACCGGGGAGCTGTTTTTT. As protein: CASARDFTGELFF.

In this sample, this clonotype turned up a few times. V is TRBV7-9 and J is TRBJ2-1, with 9 positions matching TRBD1. The V and J ends lost 3 bases and 7 bases, in that order; junction bases with no gene match: 10. The V gene's germline CDR1 is SEHNR and CDR2 FQNEAQ (reference sequence). The CDR3 totals 16 residues. This chain's CDR3 is CASSLSGQGIKNEQFF. The CDR3 coding sequence is TGTGCCAGCAGCTTGAGTGGACAGGGGATTAAAAATGAGCAGTTCTTC.

The sample holds a few counts of this clonotype. V usage is TRBV27 and J usage is TRBJ1-5; perhaps TRBD1 as D (5 bases). Trimming removed 2 bases from V and 5 bases from J, with 16 bases in between. Germline values: CDR1 MNHEY, CDR2 SMNVEV (reference sequence). This CDR3 spans 16 amino acids. Here the CDR3 DNA reads TGTGCCAGCAGTTTAAGGGGTGGGGGAAGAGATCAGCCCCAGCATTTT. Its protein product is CASSLRGGGRDQPQHF.

V usage is TRBV5-1 and J usage is TRBJ2-2; D possibly matches TRBD1 or TRBD2 (5 bases each). V was cut by 5 bases and J by 2 bases, with 13 bases left in between. From germline, CDR1 is SGHRS and CDR2 YFSETQ. The CDR3 loop spans 15 amino acids. The CDR3 spells CASSPTGTNTGELFF. The CDR3 region has the DNA TGCGCCAGCAGTCCAACCGGGACCAACACCGGGGAGCTGTTTTTT.

This chain connects TRBV3-1 to TRBJ1-3; weak D call: TRBD1 (5 bases). Germline V gene sequence: CDR1 LGHDT, CDR2 YNNKEL (reference sequence). The CDR3 spans 14 residues. Trimming stripped 1 base from V and 4 bases from J, with 8 bases between. The CDR3 reads CASSQGQGGNTIYF. The DNA for the CDR3 is TGTGCCAGCAGCCAAGGGCAGGGCGGAAACACCATATATTTT. Full variable domain (remainder filled in from reference TRBV3-1 and TRBJ1-3): DTAVSQTPKYLVTQMGNDKSIKCEQNLGHDTMYWYKQDSKKFLKIMFSYNNKELIINETVPNRFSPKSPDKAHLNLHINSLELGDSAVYFCASSQGQGGNTIYFGEGSWLTVV.

The chain uses TRBV4-1 and TRBJ2-1; 14 bases map to TRBD2. This CDR3 region has 17 residues. V gave up 2 bases and J gave up 5 bases; unmatched junction bases: 5. Germline CDR1 and CDR2: MGHRA and YSYEKL. The CDR3 sequence: CASSQRRGLAGDNEQFF. CDR3 DNA sequence: TGCGCCAGCAGCCAACGCCGGGGACTAGCGGGGGACAATGAGCAGTTCTTC.

The chain combines TRBV6-1 with TRBJ2-1; D is undetermined. The CDR3 runs to 16 residues. Germline CDR1 and CDR2: MNHNS and SASEGT. The germline V and J ends were trimmed by 7 bases and 5 bases, with 21 bases remaining between them. The CDR3 coding sequence is TGTGCCAGCAAAAGTATCGTGTTCCCCCAGGACAATGAGCAGTTCTTC. Amino acids: CASKSIVFPQDNEQFF.

The chain carries TRBV27 and TRBJ2-1; TRBD2 aligns across 12 bases. Germline V lookup: CDR1 MNHEY, CDR2 SMNVEV (reference sequence). V shed 4 bases, J shed 10 bases, and the junction held 5 bases outside the gene matches. The CDR3 length is 14 residues. CDR3 sequence: CASSSTSGGTEQFF. CDR3 in DNA: TGTGCCAGCAGTTCGACTAGCGGGGGAACCGAGCAGTTCTTC.

This clonotype was seen more than once but under ten times. DNA for the CDR3: TGTGCCAGCAGTGATAGGGTAGTACGGCAGACCACAGATACGCAGTATTTT. Amino acid sequence: CASSDRVVRQTTDTQYF. The genes are TRBV2 and TRBJ2-3; D gene uncertain. V lost 3 bases, J lost 2 bases, and 18 bases lay in between. The CDR3 length is 17 residues. Per germline, CDR1 SNHLY and CDR2 FYNNEI.

This clonotype appeared a few times. The CDR3, as DNA: TGTGCCAGCAGGGATAGCGGGGGGACCTACAATGAGCAGTTCTTC. Encoded protein: CASRDSGGTYNEQFF. The rearrangement uses TRBV6-1 and TRBJ2-1, with TRBD2 matching over 10 bases. This CDR3 contains 15 residues. V lost 6 bases, J lost 2 bases, and 4 bases stayed unmatched. CDR1 MNHNS and CDR2 SASEGT come from the germline V gene.

This clonotype was seen only a few times. This chain connects TRBV12-3 or TRBV12-4 to TRBJ2-2, with D perhaps being TRBD1 or TRBD2 (6 bases each). This CDR3 has 14 amino acids. Trimming stripped 6 bases from V and 5 bases from J, with 13 bases between. DNA of the CDR3: TGTGCCAGCAGGCGGGACATTGAAACCGGGGAGCTGTTTTTT. Translated: CASRRDIETGELFF.

In its sample, this clonotype was seen many times. This chain connects TRBV5-1 to TRBJ2-1; TRBD2 matches at 11 bases. CDR3 length: 15 residues. Germline CDR1 is SGHRS and CDR2 is YFSETQ. Losses at the gene ends were 4 bases for V and 4 bases for J; bases not matched to a gene: 4. The CDR3 DNA reads TGCGCCAGCAGCGATAGCGGGGGGGCTTACAATGAGCAGTTCTTC. It is translated as CASSDSGGAYNEQFF.

V and J are TRBV21-1 and TRBJ2-1; TRBD1, the table's D call, lacks a check against the DNA. TRBV21-1 is given as a pseudogene. The CDR3 covers 18 residues. The CDR3, as DNA: TGTGCCAGCAGCAAAAGCGGGGGGGGGCAGAACTCCTACAATGAGCAGTTCTTC. Amino acid sequence: CASSKSGGGQNSYNEQFF.

This clonotype was seen only a few times. CDR3 DNA sequence: TGTGCCAGCAGCTTGGCCCGGGCGGGGGGGCTTGAGACCCAGTACTTC. Its translation is CASSLARAGGLETQYF. This chain uses TRBV5-5 with TRBJ2-5, with 9 nucleotides matching TRBD2. The ends lost 0 bases at V and 5 bases at J; junction bases unmatched: 8. CDR1 and CDR2 (germline): SGHKS, YYEKEE (reference sequence). This CDR3 comprises 16 residues.

Only a few counts were recorded for this clonotype. The chain combines TRBV12-3 or TRBV12-4 with TRBJ1-5; D possibly corresponds to TRBD1 (5 bases). The germline V and J ends were trimmed by 5 bases and 1 base, with 9 bases remaining between them. The CDR3 spans 14 residues. CDR3 region: CASSVQGSNQPQHF. As DNA, the CDR3 is TGTGCCAGCAGTGTGCAGGGAAGCAATCAGCCCCAGCATTTT.

This clonotype came up a few times. CDR3 residues: CASSFWDSKKLFF. CDR3 sequence (DNA): TGTGCCAGCAGTTTTTGGGACAGCAAAAAACTGTTTTTT. This sequence joins TRBV12-3 or TRBV12-4 and TRBJ1-4, with TRBD1 matching over 7 bases. The V and J ends lost 3 bases and 9 bases, in that order; junction bases with no gene match: 4. CDR3 length equals 13 residues.

V is TRBV5-1 and J is TRBJ2-1; 9 positions match TRBD1. CDR1 is SGHRS, CDR2 YFSETQ, per germline. The length of the CDR3 is 17 residues. The V and J ends lost 5 bases and 2 bases, in that order; junction bases with no gene match: 11. The CDR3 sequence: CASSRNPQGAPYNEQFF. The CDR3 DNA is TGCGCCAGCAGTCGAAACCCACAGGGGGCTCCCTACAATGAGCAGTTCTTC. Based on the CDR3 plus reference TRBV5-1 and TRBJ2-1, the full variable domain is KAGVTQTPRYLIKTRGQQVTLSCSPISGHRSVSWYQQTPGQGLQFLFEYFSETQRNKGNFPGRFSGRQFSNSRSEMNVSTLELGDSALYLCASSRNPQGAPYNEQFFGPGTRLTVL.

This clonotype was counted only a few times. The chain is built from TRBV28 and TRBJ2-7; D is possibly TRBD1 (5 bases). V was pared by 5 bases and J by 3 bases, with 14 bases between. The CDR3 extends over 14 amino acids. The germline CDR1 and CDR2 sequences are MDHEN and SYDVKM. The CDR3 sequence is CASSVTRVGYEQYF. The CDR3 DNA sequence: TGTGCCAGCAGTGTGACCAGGGTGGGCTACGAGCAGTACTTC. The whole variable domain, remainder taken from reference TRBV28 and TRBJ2-7, is DVKVTQSSRYLVKRTGEKVFLECVQDMDHENMFWYRQDPGLGLRLIYFSYDVKMKEKGDIPEGYSVSREKKERFSLILESASTNQTSMYLCASSVTRVGYEQYFGPGTRLTVT.